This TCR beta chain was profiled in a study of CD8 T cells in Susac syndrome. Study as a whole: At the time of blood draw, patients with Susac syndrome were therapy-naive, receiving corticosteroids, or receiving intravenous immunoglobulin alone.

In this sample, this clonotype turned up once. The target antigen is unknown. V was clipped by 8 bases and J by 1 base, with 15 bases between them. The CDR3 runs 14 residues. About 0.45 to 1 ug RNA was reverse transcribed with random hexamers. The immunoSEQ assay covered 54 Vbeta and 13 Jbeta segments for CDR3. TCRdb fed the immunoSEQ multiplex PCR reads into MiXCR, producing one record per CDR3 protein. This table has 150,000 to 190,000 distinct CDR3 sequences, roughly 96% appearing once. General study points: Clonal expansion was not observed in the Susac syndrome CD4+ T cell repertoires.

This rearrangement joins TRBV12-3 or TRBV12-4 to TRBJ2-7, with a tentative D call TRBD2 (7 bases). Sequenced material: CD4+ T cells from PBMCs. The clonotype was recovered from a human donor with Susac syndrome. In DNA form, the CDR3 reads TGTGCCAGCTCCAACGGGGGGCTTTCCTACGAGCAGTACTTC. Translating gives CASSNGGLSYEQYF.